These T cell receptor beta chains were read from a single sample in a study of blood T cells in healthy people across ages. TCRdb re-called the 5' RACE reads with MiXCR, one entry per CDR3 protein. The sample holds about 940,000 distinct CDR3 sequences, approximately 49% seen once. Input material: blood. The receptors here all came from a man aged 30 to 39 in good health. Both conserved end residues are part of each CDR3. The D gene is left open where the match is weak. Some rows have no size entry. The others give once, few or many, or a class for an expanded clone.

NA | TRBJ2-7 | TRBV12-3/TRBV12-4 | NA | TGTGCCAGCTCTCGATCAAGAGTATACGAGCAGTACTTC | CASSRSRVYEQYF
NA | TRBJ1-1 | TRBV12-3/TRBV12-4 | NA | TGTGCCAGCAGGTTCCCCGGGGTGAACACTGAAGCTTTCTTT | CASRFPGVNTEAFF
NA | TRBJ1-5 | TRBV27 | NA | TGTGCCAGCAGCCGGACGGCCAAATGGCCCCAGCATTTT | CASSRTAKWPQHF
NA | TRBJ1-6 | TRBV28 | NA | TGTGCCAGCAGTTTATCCGACGGATTGGGCCCCTATAATTCACCCCTCCACTTT | CASSLSDGLGPYNSPLHF
NA | TRBJ2-7 | TRBV27 | NA | TGTGCCAGCAGTCATTCAGGGAGCGAGCAGTACTTC | CASSHSGSEQYF
NA | TRBJ1-4 | TRBV25-1 | TRBD1 | TGTGCCAGCAGTGAATACGGGACAGCGTATAATGAAAAACTGTTTTTT | CASSEYGTAYNEKLFF
NA | TRBJ2-5 | TRBV12-3/TRBV12-4 | TRBD1 | TGTGCCAGCAGTCCGGGGGACAGGGGACAAGAGACCCAGTACTTC | CASSPGDRGQETQYF
NA | TRBJ1-6 | TRBV4-2 | NA | TGTGCCAGCAGCCAAGAGACAGGTTCTAATTCACCCCTCCACTTT | CASSQETGSNSPLHF
NA | TRBJ1-2 | TRBV4-1 | TRBD1 | TGCGCCAGCAGCCAAGGGGGGATTCCGGGACAGGGGAGCTACACCTTC | CASSQGGIPGQGSYTF
few | TRBJ2-7 | TRBV7-2 | TRBD1 | TGTGCCAGCAGCTTCTCGGGACAGGAATACGAGCAGTACTTC | CASSFSGQEYEQYF
NA | TRBJ2-7 | TRBV20-1 | NA | TGCAGTGCTAGAGATATAAGAGCACAGGGCTCCTCTGCTCAGTACTTC | CSARDIRAQGSSAQYF